Sequencing of this T cell receptor (beta chain) was carried out in a study of shared T cell receptors in the human thymus. Germline assignment: CDR1 MDHEN and CDR2 SYDVKM. V lost 5 bases and J lost 1, with 14 bases in between. This CDR3 comprises 15 residues. Generated by immunoSEQ multiplex PCR, the TCRdb table keeps only in-frame clones and is missing some. This table holds about 380,000 clones, 95% found once. Sequencing input: thymocytes. The J gene is TRBJ1-1, the V gene TRBV28, with D perhaps matching TRBD1 (5 bases). The sequence was obtained from a human donor. The CDR3 sequence is CASSLGGEGNTEAFF. CDR3 DNA: TGTGCCAGCAGTCTCGGGGGGGAAGGGAACACTGAAGCTTTCTTT.